What follows describes a single T cell receptor (beta chain). The data stem from a study of blood T cell repertoires in COVID-19. Trimming left V 3 bases short and J 7 bases short, with 22 bases between. CDR1 GTSNPN and CDR2 SVGIG come from the germline V gene (reference sequence). CDR3 length: 17 residues. Using immunoSEQ multiplex PCR, the repertoire was profiled, and TCRdb retains in-frame clones only, with some absent. The repertoire consists of 65,000 to 95,000 clones, with over 70% occurring once and the leading ten covering around 12%. Sequencing was carried out using peripheral blood. V and J are TRBV30 and TRBJ1-6; possible D gene TRBD1, 6 bases. This sequence originates from a woman aged 35 to 49 with active or convalescent COVID-19. The CDR3 reads CAWSSPRAGTWNSPLHF. The DNA of the CDR3 is TGTGCCTGGAGCAGTCCTAGGGCAGGGACATGGAATTCACCCCTCCACTTT. Based on the CDR3 plus reference TRBV30 and TRBJ1-6, the full variable domain is SQTIHQWPATLVQPVGSPLSLECTVEGTSNPNLYWYRQAAGRGLQLLFYSVGIGQISSEVPQNLSASRPQDRQFILSSKKLLLSDSGFYLCAWSSPRAGTWNSPLHFGNGTRLTVT.